The subject of this entry is one T cell receptor (beta chain). Its antigen remains unidentified. Sorting yielded triplicates of around 300,000 cells for each CD8+ T cell subset. The sample is drawn from a study of CXCR3-negative and CXCR3-positive naive CD8 T cells. Overall study findings and caveats: Post-cryopreservation CXCR3 expression was partly diminished, and the bulk of assays employed fresh PBMCs. With respect to TRBV-TRBJ usage, naive CXCR3-negative and CXCR3-positive cells were similar; memory differed.

Carrying UMI labels, the TRB cDNA libraries were prepared through 5' RACE. From its re-call of the 5' RACE reads, TCRdb lists each CDR3 protein once, without DNA. This sample's clone table lists 45,000 to 60,000 distinct CDR3 sequences. CDR1 is MNHEY, CDR2 SVGEGT, per germline. The CDR3 extends over 14 amino acids. This sequence originates from a human donor in good health. Some clones in this sample may be carry-over from other donors' samples. Sequenced sample: memory CD8+ T cells from blood. This sequence joins TRBV6-2 or TRBV6-3 and TRBJ1-5. CDR3 region: CATERDPENQPQHF.